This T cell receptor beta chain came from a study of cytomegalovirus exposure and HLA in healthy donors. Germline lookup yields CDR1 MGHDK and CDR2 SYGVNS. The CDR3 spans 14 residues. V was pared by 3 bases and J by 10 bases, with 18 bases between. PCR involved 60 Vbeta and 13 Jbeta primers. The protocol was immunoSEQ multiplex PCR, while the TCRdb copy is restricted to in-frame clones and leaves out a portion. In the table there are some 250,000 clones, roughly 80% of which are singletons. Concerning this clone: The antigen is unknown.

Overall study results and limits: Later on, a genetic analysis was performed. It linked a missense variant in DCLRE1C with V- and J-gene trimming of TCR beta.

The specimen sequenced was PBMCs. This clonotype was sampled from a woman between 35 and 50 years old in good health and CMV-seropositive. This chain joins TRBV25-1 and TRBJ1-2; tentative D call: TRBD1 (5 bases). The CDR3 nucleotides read TGTGCCAGCAGTGATCCTGGGGGGGAGTGGATCTACACCTTC. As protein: CASSDPGGEWIYTF.